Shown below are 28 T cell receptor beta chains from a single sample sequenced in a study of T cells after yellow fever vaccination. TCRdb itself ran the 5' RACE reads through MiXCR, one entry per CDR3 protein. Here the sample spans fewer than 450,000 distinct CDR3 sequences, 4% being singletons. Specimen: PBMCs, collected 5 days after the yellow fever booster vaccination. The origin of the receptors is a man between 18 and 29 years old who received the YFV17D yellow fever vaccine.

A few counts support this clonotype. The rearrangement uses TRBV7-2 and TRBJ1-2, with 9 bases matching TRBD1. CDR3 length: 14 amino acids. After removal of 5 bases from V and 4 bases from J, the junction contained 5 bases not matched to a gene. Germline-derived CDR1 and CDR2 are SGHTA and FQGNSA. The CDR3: CASSTGGPLYGYTF. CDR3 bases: TGTGCCAGCAGCACAGGGGGCCCCCTCTATGGCTACACCTTC. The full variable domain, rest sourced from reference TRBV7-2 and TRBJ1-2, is GAGVSQSPSNKVTEKGKDVELRCDPISGHTALYWYRQSLGQGLEFLIYFQGNSAPDKSGLPSDRFSAERTGGSVSTLTIQRTQQEDSAVYLCASSTGGPLYGYTFGSGTRLTVV.

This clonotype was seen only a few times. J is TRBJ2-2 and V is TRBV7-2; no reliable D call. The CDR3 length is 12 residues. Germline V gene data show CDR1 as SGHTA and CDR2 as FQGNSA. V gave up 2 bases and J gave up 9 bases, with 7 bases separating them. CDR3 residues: CASSLLPRELFF. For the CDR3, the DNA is TGTGCCAGCAGCTTACTACCACGGGAGCTGTTTTTT.

The CDR3 nucleotides read TGTGCCAGCAGCTTAATGGACGGTGGCTACACCTTC. Its translation is CASSLMDGGYTF. The chain uses TRBV7-9 and TRBJ1-2; no firm D call. V lost 2 bases and J lost 7, with 8 bases in between. The CDR3 runs 12 residues. Germline V lookup: CDR1 SEHNR, CDR2 FQNEAQ (reference sequence).

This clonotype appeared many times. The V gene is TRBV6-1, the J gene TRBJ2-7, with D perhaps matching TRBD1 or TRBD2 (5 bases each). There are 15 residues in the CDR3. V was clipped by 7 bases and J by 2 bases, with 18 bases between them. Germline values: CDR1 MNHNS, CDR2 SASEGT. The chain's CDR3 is CASKPGRDRPYEQYV. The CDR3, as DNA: TGTGCCAGCAAGCCCGGCCGGGACCGTCCCTACGAGCAGTACGTC.

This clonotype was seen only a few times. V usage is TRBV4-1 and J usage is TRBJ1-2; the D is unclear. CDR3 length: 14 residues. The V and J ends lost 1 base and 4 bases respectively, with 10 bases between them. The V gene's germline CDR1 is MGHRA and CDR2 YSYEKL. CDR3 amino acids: CASSQGGGLYGYTF. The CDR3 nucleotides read TGCGCCAGCAGCCAAGGTGGTGGCCTCTATGGCTACACCTTC.

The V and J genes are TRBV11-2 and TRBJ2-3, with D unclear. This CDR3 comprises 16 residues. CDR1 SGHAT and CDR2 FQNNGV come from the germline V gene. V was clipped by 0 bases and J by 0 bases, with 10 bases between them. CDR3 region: CASSLDGSPSTDTQYF. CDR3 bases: TGTGCCAGCAGCTTAGATGGTTCCCCTAGCACAGATACGCAGTATTTT.

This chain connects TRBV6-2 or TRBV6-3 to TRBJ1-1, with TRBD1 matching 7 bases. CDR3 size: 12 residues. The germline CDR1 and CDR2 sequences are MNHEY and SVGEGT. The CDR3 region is CGVRDRHTEAFF. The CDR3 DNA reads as TGTGGAGTAAGGGACAGACACACTGAAGCTTTCTTT.

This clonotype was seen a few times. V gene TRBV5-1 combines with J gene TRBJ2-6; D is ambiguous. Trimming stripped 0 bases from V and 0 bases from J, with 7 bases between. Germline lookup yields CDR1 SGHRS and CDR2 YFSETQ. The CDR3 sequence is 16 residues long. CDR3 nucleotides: TGCGCCAGCAGCTTGGCACAAAGCTCTGGGGCCAACGTCCTGACTTTC. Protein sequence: CASSLAQSSGANVLTF.

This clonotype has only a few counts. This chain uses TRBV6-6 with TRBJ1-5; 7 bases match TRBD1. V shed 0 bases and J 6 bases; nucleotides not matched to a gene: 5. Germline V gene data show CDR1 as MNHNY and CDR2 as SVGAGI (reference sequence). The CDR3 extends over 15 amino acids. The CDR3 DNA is TGTGCCAGCAGTTACTCGACAGGGCAGGGTCAGCCCCAGCATTTT. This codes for CASSYSTGQGQPQHF.

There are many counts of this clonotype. This CDR3 is CASSQDQGRAFF. The CDR3 DNA sequence: TGTGCCAGCAGCCAAGACCAGGGACGAGCTTTCTTT. The chain couples TRBV14 to TRBJ1-1, with D possibly matching TRBD1 (5 bases). Germline-derived CDR1 and CDR2 are SGHDN and FVKESK. The CDR3 extends over 12 amino acids. Deletions cut 0 bases from V and 10 bases from J, with 9 bases between.

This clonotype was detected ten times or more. CDR3 in DNA: TGTGCCAGCAGCTTATCTCAACCGGGGAAAAACATTCAGTACTTC. It encodes CASSLSQPGKNIQYF. The J gene is TRBJ2-4, the V gene TRBV5-6; D is perhaps TRBD2 (5 bases). This CDR3 has 15 residues. V lost 2 bases to trimming and J lost 4 bases, with 13 bases between them. Germline V CDR1 and CDR2: SGHDT, YYEEEE.

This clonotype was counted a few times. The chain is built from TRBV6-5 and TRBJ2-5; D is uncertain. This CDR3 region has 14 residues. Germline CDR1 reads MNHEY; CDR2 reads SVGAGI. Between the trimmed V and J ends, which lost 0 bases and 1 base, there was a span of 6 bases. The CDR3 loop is CASSYSRIQETQYF. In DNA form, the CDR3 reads TGTGCCAGCAGTTACTCCCGGATCCAAGAGACCCAGTACTTC.

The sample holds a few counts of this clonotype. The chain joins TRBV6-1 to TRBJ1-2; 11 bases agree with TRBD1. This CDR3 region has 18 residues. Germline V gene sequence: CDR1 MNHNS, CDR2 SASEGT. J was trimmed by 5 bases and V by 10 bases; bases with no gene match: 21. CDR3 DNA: TGTGCCACACAACACTCCCGGGACAGGGGGATGGTCGTATATGGCTACACCTTC. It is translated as CATQHSRDRGMVVYGYTF.

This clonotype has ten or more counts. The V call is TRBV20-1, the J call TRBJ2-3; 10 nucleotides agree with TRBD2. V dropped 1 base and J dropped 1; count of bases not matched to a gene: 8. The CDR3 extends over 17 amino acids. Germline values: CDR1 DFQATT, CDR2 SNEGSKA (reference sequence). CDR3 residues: CSARVGIAGGRTDTQYF. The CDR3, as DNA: TGCAGTGCTAGAGTCGGGATAGCGGGGGGCCGCACAGATACGCAGTATTTT.

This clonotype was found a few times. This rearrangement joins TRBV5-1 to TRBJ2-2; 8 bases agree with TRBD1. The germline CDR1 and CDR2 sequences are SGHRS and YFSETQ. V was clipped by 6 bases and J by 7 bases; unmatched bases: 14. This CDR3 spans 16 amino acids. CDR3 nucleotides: TGCGCCAGCACCAAGGCAGGGGGCGTATATGGCGGGGAGCTGTTTTTT. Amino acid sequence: CASTKAGGVYGGELFF. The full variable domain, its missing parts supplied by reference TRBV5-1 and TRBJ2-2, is KAGVTQTPRYLIKTRGQQVTLSCSPISGHRSVSWYQQTPGQGLQFLFEYFSETQRNKGNFPGRFSGRQFSNSRSEMNVSTLELGDSALYLCASTKAGGVYGGELFFGEGSRLTVL.

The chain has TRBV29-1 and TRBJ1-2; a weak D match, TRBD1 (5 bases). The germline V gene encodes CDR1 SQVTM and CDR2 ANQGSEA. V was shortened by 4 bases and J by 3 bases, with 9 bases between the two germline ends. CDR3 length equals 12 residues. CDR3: CSVAGSDYGYTF. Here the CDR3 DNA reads TGCAGCGTTGCAGGGAGCGACTATGGCTACACCTTC.

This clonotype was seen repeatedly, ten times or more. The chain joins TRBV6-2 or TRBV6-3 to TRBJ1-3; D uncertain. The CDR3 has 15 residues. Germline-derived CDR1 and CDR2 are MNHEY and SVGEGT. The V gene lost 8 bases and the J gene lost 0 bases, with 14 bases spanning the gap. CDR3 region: CASEAGSSSGNTIYF. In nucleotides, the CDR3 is TGTGCCAGCGAAGCAGGTTCCTCCTCTGGAAACACCATATATTTT.

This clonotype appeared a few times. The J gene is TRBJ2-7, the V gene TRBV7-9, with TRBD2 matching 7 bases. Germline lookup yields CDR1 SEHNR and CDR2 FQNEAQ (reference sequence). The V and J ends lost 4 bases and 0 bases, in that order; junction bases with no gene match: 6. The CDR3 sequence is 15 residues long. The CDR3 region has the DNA TGTGCCAGCAGCTCTGTGGGAGGGAGCTCCTACGAGCAGTACTTC. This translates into CASSSVGGSSYEQYF.

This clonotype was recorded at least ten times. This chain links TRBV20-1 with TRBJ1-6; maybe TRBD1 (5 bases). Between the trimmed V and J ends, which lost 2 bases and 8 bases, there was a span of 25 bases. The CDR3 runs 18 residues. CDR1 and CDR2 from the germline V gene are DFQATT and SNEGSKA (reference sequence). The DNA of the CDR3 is TGCAGTGCTAGATTAGTTGGACCTTCCCTTAGGGGAGATTCACCCCTCCACTTT. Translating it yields CSARLVGPSLRGDSPLHF.

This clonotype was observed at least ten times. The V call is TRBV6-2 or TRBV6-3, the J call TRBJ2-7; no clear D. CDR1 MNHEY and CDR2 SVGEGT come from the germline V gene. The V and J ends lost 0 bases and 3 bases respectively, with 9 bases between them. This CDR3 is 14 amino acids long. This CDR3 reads CASSYSKEYYEQYV. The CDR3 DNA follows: TGTGCCAGCAGTTACTCGAAAGAGTACTACGAGCAGTACGTC.

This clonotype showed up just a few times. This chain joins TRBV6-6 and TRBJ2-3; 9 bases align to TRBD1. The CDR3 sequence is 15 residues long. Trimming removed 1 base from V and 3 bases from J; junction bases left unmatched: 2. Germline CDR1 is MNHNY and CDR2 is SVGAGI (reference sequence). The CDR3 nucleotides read TGTGCCAGCAGTTACTGGACAGGGGAAACAGATACGCAGTATTTT. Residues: CASSYWTGETDTQYF.

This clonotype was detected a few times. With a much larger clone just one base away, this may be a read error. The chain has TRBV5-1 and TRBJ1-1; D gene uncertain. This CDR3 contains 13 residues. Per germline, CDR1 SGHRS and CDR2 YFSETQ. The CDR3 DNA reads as TGCGCCAGCAGCTCCTCGGGGTACACTGAAGCTTTATTT. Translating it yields CASSSSGYTEALF.

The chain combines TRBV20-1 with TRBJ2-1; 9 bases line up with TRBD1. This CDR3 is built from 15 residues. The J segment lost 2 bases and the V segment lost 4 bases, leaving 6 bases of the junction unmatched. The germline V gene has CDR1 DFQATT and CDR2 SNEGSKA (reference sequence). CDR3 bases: TGCAGTGCTAATTTCAGACAGGGGGCCTACAATGAGCAGTTCTTC. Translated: CSANFRQGAYNEQFF.

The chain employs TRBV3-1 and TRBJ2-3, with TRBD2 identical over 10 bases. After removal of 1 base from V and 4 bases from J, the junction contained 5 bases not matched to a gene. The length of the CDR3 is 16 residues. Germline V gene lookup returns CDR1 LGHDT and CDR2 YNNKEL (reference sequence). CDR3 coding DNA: TGTGCCAGCAGCCAAGTCCTAGCGGGGGACCCAGATACGCAGTATTTT. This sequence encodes CASSQVLAGDPDTQYF.

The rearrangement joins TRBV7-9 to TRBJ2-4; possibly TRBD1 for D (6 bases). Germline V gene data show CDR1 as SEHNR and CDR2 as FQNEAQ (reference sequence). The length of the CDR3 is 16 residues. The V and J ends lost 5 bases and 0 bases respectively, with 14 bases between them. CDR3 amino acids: CASSLQGSLAKNIQYF. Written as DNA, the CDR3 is TGTGCCAGCAGCCTACAGGGCTCCCTAGCCAAAAACATTCAGTACTTC. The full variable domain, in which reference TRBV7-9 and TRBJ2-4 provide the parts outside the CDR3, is DTGVSQNPRHKITKRGQNVTFRCDPISEHNRLYWYRQTLGQGPEFLTYFQNEAQLEKSRLLSDRFSAERPKGSFSTLEIQRTEQGDSAMYLCASSLQGSLAKNIQYFGAGTRLSVL.

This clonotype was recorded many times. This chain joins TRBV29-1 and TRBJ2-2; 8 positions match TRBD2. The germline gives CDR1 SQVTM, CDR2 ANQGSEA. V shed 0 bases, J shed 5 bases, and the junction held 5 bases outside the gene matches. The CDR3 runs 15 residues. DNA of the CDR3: TGCAGCGTTGAAGACGGACGGGGGGGGACCGGGGAGCTGTTTTTT. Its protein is CSVEDGRGGTGELFF.

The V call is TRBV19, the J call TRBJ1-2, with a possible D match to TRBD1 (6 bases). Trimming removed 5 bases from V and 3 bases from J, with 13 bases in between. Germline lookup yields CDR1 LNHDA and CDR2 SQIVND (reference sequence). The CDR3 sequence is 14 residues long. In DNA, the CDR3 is TGTGCCAGTAGTGTCCCACAGGGATACTATGGCTACACCTTC. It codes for CASSVPQGYYGYTF.

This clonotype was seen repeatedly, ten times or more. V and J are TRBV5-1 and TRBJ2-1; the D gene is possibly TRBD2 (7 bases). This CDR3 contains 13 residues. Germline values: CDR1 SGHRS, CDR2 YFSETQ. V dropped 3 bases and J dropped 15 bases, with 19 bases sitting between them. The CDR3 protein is CASSSDGGPVWFF. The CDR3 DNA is TGCGCCAGCAGCTCCGACGGGGGGCCCGTCTGGTTCTTC.